This T cell receptor beta chain comes out of a study of prognosis after radiotherapy for stage I lung cancer. This clonotype was seen once. What it recognizes is unknown. Per the germline V gene, CDR1 is SGHRS and CDR2 is YFSETQ. This CDR3 is built from 12 residues. With V trimmed by 0 bases and J by 10 bases, 1 base remained unmatched. Template was genomic DNA; TCR beta CDR3 amplified in two multiplex PCR rounds. TRBV and TRBJ genes each had their own specific primers in first-round PCR. One entry per CDR3 protein, called by TCRdb with MiXCR from the multiplex PCR reads. The sample records some 30,000 distinct CDR3 sequences, roughly 52% being singletons. Regarding the study as a whole: Reportedly, patients with and without metastases differed in TRBV and TRBJ gene usage.

This TCR derives from a donor of 50 years or more with non-small cell lung cancer. The sample consisted of PBMCs, taken before or after stereotactic body radiation therapy (not recorded which). V is TRBV5-1 and J is TRBJ2-3; 8 bases match TRBD1. DNA for the CDR3: TGCGCCAGCAGCTTGGAGGGACAGGCGCAGTATTTT. This encodes CASSLEGQAQYF.